These 17 T cell receptor beta chains were all obtained from the same sample, sequenced in a study of shared T cell receptors in the human thymus. The protocol was immunoSEQ multiplex PCR, while the TCRdb copy is restricted to in-frame clones and leaves out a portion. This table has 600,000 to 900,000 clones, roughly 85% appearing once. The same specimen was also included in a second study, on human thymus T cells.

Sequencing input: thymocytes. The receptor set was obtained from a girl under three years old with a congenital heart defect.

This clone was seen more than once but under ten times. The V gene is TRBV7-8, the J gene TRBJ2-5; 14 positions agree with TRBD2. CDR1 is SGHVS and CDR2 is FQNEAQ in the germline V gene. There are 17 residues in the CDR3. With V trimmed by 6 bases and J by 4 bases, 10 bases remained unmatched. The CDR3 protein is CASRTGLAGDNRETQYF. The CDR3 coding sequence is TGTGCCAGCAGAACGGGACTAGCGGGGGACAATAGAGAGACCCAGTACTTC.

The chain uses TRBV5-6 and TRBJ1-1; the D is unclear. Trimming took off 3 bases at V and 11 bases at J, with 17 bases between the two ends. This CDR3 is built from 13 residues. Germline CDR1 reads SGHDT; CDR2 reads YYEEEE. CDR3 region: CASSWNLSTQAFF. CDR3 sequence (DNA): TGTGCCAGCAGCTGGAACTTGTCCACACAGGCTTTCTTT. The whole variable domain, filled in from reference TRBV5-6 and TRBJ1-1, reads DAGVTQSPTHLIKTRGQQVTLRCSPKSGHDTVSWYQQALGQGPQFIFQYYEEEERQRGNFPDRFSGHQFPNYSSELNVNALLLGDSALYLCASSWNLSTQAFFGQGTRLTVV.

This clone was detected only a few times. The chain links TRBV5-1 to TRBJ1-4; D may be TRBD1 (5 bases). V was clipped by 4 bases and J by 8 bases, with 18 bases between them. Germline V gene data show CDR1 as SGHRS and CDR2 as YFSETQ. This CDR3 is built from 15 residues. For the CDR3, the DNA is TGCGCCAGCAGCACGAGACCGGGGGTAGGAGAAAAACTGTTTTTT. The encoded protein is CASSTRPGVGEKLFF.

The chain uses TRBV5-6 and TRBJ1-2; a weak D match, TRBD1 (6 bases). Trimming left V 5 bases short and J 4 bases short, with 12 bases between. Germline V gene lookup returns CDR1 SGHDT and CDR2 YYEEEE. The CDR3 loop spans 13 amino acids. This CDR3 is CASRVDRSYGYTF. CDR3 in DNA: TGTGCCAGCAGGGTTGACAGGTCCTATGGCTACACCTTC.

The chain recombines TRBV5-1 with TRBJ2-4; perhaps TRBD1 as D (5 bases). Per germline, CDR1 SGHRS and CDR2 YFSETQ. Trimming left V 0 bases short and J 0 bases short, with 13 bases between. CDR3 length: 17 residues. In DNA, the CDR3 is TGCGCCAGCAGCTTGGGACAGAGCTTTATAGCCAAAAACATTCAGTACTTC. Its translation: CASSLGQSFIAKNIQYF.

The sample holds one count of this clone. The V and J genes are TRBV7-9 and TRBJ1-2, with D possibly being TRBD1 (6 bases). V gave up 1 base and J gave up 6 bases, with 15 bases separating them. This CDR3 has 15 amino acids. Germline-derived CDR1 and CDR2 are SEHNR and FQNEAQ (reference sequence). CDR3 residues: CASSLGGGGRDGYTF. The CDR3 DNA sequence: TGTGCCAGCAGCTTAGGAGGGGGGGGAAGGGATGGCTACACCTTC.

This sequence joins TRBV2 and TRBJ1-2; D gene ambiguous. Germline V gene lookup returns CDR1 SNHLY and CDR2 FYNNEI. Trimming removed 8 bases from V and 6 bases from J, with 25 bases in between. The CDR3 spans 16 residues. The DNA for the CDR3 is TGTGCCAGCCAATTGCGGATGAAGACCCACCTTAATGGCTACACCTTC. It yields the protein CASQLRMKTHLNGYTF.

The chain uses TRBV2 and TRBJ2-3; TRBD2 is a possible D gene (5 bases). CDR3 length: 15 residues. V gave up 11 bases and J gave up 1 base, with 19 bases separating them. Germline assignment: CDR1 SNHLY and CDR2 FYNNEI. As DNA, the CDR3 is TGTGCCGGAAAGGACTCTCAGAAGGGCACAGATACGCAGTATTTT. Translated, it gives CAGKDSQKGTDTQYF.

V usage is TRBV7-2 and J usage is TRBJ2-7; the D gene is possibly TRBD2 (7 bases). The CDR3 consists of 14 residues. V was shortened by 2 bases and J by 3 bases, with 11 bases between the two germline ends. Germline CDR1 SGHTA, CDR2 FQGNSA. CDR3 region: CASSLRGAGYEQYF. The CDR3 region has the DNA TGTGCCAGCAGCTTACGGGGGGCCGGCTACGAGCAGTACTTC.

CDR3 region: CASSLGTGGGDGYTF. For the CDR3, the DNA is TGTGCCAGCAGCTTAGGGACAGGGGGCGGGGATGGCTACACCTTC. The chain employs TRBV7-2 and TRBJ1-2, with TRBD1 matching 11 bases. Germline V gives CDR1 SGHTA, CDR2 FQGNSA. Trimming at V came to 1 base and at J to 6 bases, leaving 4 bases not matched to a gene. The CDR3 has 15 amino acids.

This chain uses TRBV27 with TRBJ1-5, with no clear D. The CDR3 runs 14 residues. Germline V gives CDR1 MNHEY, CDR2 SMNVEV (reference sequence). Trimming left V 6 bases short and J 3 bases short, with 12 bases between. CDR3 loop: CASSLGLTNQPQHF. CDR3 DNA: TGTGCCAGCAGCCTCGGACTGACCAATCAGCCCCAGCATTTT.

The rearrangement joins TRBV5-6 to TRBJ1-2; 7 bases line up with TRBD1. V shed 3 bases and J 0 bases; nucleotides not matched to a gene: 17. The CDR3 is 19 amino acids. Germline CDR1 and CDR2: SGHDT and YYEEEE. The CDR3 coding sequence is TGTGCCAGCAGCTCTAGGATCTCGGACAGGTGGATCCCTAACTATGGCTACACCTTC. Translation: CASSSRISDRWIPNYGYTF.

This rearrangement joins TRBV5-4 to TRBJ2-5; 7 bases line up with TRBD2. The trim removed 2 bases at V and 1 base at J, leaving 2 bases unmatched. The CDR3 totals 14 residues. The germline V gene encodes CDR1 SGHNT and CDR2 YYREEE (reference sequence). In DNA, the CDR3 is TGTGCCAGCAGCTTCGGGGGGACCCAAGAGACCCAGTACTTC. Protein sequence: CASSFGGTQETQYF.

The chain carries TRBV5-6 and TRBJ2-5; 8 bases align to TRBD1. CDR3 length: 17 amino acids. In germline, CDR1 is SGHDT, CDR2 YYEEEE. With 4 bases clipped from V and 5 bases from J, the junction kept 16 bases outside the gene matches. The CDR3 region has the DNA TGTGCCAGCAGCCCGCGCCGGACAGGGACCGTAGGGGAGACCCAGTACTTC. Translating it yields CASSPRRTGTVGETQYF.

This chain connects TRBV6-7 to TRBJ1-4; no firm D call. TRBV6-7 is labeled an ORF, and its function is uncertain. The CDR3 sequence is 15 residues long. V shed 7 bases and J shed 5 bases, with 17 bases lying between them. The CDR3 sequence: CASINRVKRNEKLFF. Written as DNA, the CDR3 is TGTGCCAGCATTAACAGAGTAAAACGGAATGAAAAACTGTTTTTT.

The rearrangement joins TRBV5-5 to TRBJ1-5; D is possibly TRBD1 (6 bases). The CDR3 sequence is 16 residues long. The V end lost 0 bases, the J end lost 9 bases, and 19 bases lay between the germline ends. The germline V gene encodes CDR1 SGHKS and CDR2 YYEKEE (reference sequence). The CDR3 spells CASSLESDGIGGPQHF. In nucleotides, the CDR3 is TGTGCCAGCAGCTTGGAGTCGGACGGTATAGGGGGGCCCCAGCATTTT.

This clone was observed once. The V call is TRBV14, the J call TRBJ2-5, with TRBD2 identical over 7 bases. The V segment lost 0 bases and the J segment 1 base; nucleotides outside the gene matches: 8. This CDR3 region has 17 residues. Looked up from germline, CDR1 is SGHDN and CDR2 is FVKESK. The CDR3 loop is CASSQEGAGPLQETQYF. CDR3 nucleotides: TGTGCCAGCAGCCAAGAGGGAGCGGGGCCCCTCCAAGAGACCCAGTACTTC.